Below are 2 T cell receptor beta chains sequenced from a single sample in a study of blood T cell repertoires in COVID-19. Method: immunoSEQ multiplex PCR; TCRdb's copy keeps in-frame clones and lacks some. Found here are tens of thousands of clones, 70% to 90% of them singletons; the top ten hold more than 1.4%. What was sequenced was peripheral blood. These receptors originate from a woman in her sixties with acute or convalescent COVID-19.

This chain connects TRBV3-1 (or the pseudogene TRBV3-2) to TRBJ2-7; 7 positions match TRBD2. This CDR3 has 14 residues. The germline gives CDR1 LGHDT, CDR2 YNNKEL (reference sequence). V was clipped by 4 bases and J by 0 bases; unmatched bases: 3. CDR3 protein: CASSRTSASYEQYF. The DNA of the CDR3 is TGTGCCAGCAGCCGCACTAGCGCCTCCTACGAGCAGTACTTC.

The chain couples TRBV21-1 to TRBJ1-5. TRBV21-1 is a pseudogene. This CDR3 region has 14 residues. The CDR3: CASSKNGGNQPQHF. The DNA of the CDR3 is TGTGCCAGCAGCAAAAACGGGGGCAATCAGCCCCAGCATTTT.